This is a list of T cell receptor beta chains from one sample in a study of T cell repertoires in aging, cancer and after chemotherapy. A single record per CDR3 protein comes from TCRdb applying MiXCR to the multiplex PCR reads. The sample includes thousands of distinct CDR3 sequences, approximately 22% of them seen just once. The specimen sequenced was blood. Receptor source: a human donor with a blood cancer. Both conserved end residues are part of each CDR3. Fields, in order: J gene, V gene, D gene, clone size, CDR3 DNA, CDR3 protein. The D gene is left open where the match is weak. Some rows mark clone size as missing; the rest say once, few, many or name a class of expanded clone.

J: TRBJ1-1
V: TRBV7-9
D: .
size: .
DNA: TGTGCCAGCAGCTTAGAGACCAGCGGACTCCCTGAAGCTTTCTTT
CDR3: CASSLETSGLPEAFF

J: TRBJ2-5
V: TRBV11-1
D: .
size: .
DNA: TGTGCCAGCAGGAAAGTGACCCAAGAGACCCAGTACTTC
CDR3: CASRKVTQETQYF

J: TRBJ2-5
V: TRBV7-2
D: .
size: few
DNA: TGTGCCAGCAGCTTAGCTGCCGTAGAGACCCAGTACTTC
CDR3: CASSLAAVETQYF

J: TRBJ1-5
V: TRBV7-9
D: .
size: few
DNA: TGTGCCAGCAGCCCGAACGGTGCGGGGAATCAGCCCCAGCATTTT
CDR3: CASSPNGAGNQPQHF

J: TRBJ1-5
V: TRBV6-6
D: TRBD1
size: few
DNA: TGTGCCAGCAGTACCGGGACAGGGGGCTTGTCTGGGACCCAGCCCCAGCATTTT
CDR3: CASSTGTGGLSGTQPQHF

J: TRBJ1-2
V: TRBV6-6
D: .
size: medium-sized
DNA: TGTGCCAGCAGTTACTCCCAGGCCCAGGTTCGGAGTTATGGCTACACCTTC
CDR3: CASSYSQAQVRSYGYTF

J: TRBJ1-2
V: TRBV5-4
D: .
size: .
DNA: TGTGCCAGCAGCTTGGGAGTCAGGGAGAACTATGGCTACACCTTC
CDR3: CASSLGVRENYGYTF

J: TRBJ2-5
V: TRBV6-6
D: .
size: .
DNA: TGTGCCAGCAGTGCCCCCCAGGGGACCCAGTACTTC
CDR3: CASSAPQGTQYF

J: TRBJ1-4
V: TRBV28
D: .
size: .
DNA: TGTGCCAGCAGCTCCCACAGCAGTAATGAAAAACTGTTTTTT
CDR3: CASSSHSSNEKLFF

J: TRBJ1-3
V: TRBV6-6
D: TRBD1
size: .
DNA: TGTGCCAGCAGTTTCCCCGGACAGGGGGCGCGTTATTTTGGAAACACCATATATTTT
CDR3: CASSFPGQGARYFGNTIYF

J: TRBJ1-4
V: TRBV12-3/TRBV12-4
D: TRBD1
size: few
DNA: TGTGCCAGCAGTTCAAAGGGACAGGGGTGGACTAATGAAAAACTGTTTTTT
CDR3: CASSSKGQGWTNEKLFF

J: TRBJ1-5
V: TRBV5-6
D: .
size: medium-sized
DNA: TGTGCCAAAGGCGGGGTGCCTCAGCCCCAGCATTTT
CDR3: CAKGGVPQPQHF

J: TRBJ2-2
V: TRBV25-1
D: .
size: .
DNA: TGTGCCAGCAGTAGACAGGAGAACACCGGGGAGCTGTTTTTT
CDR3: CASSRQENTGELFF

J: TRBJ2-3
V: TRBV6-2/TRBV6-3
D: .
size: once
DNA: TGTGACAGCAGTTACAGTGATTCCACAGATACGCAGTATTTT
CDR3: CDSSYSDSTDTQYF

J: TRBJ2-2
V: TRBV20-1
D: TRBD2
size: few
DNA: TGCAGTGCTATCAGCGGGAGCCGGACCGGGGAGCTGTTTTTT
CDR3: CSAISGSRTGELFF

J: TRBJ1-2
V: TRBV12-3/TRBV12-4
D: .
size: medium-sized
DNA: TGTGCCAGCAGTTTAGGGAACTATGGCTACACCTTC
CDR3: CASSLGNYGYTF

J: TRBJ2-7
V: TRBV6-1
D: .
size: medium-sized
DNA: TGTGCCAGCAGTGAAGAGATGGGGAGTTCCTACGAGCAGTACTTC
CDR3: CASSEEMGSSYEQYF

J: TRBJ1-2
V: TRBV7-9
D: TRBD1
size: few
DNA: TGTGCCAGCAGCTCAGGATCGGGACAGGGGCGGACTGTTGGCTACACCTTC
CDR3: CASSSGSGQGRTVGYTF

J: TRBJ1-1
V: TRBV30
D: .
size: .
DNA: TGTGCCTGGAGTGTCGGAGGAGGGGGAAGGGGGAGCACTGAAGCTTTCTTT
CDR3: CAWSVGGGGRGSTEAFF

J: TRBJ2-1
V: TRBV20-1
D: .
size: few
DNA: TGCAGTGGGGGTAGAAGGGATGAGCAGTTCTTC
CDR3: CSGGRRDEQFF

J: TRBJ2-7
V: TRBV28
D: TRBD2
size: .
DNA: TGTGCCAGCAGTCCTGGACTAGCGGGAAAGTTCTACGAGCAGTACTTC
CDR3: CASSPGLAGKFYEQYF

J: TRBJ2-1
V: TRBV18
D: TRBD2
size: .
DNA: TGTGCCAGCTCAATTGATCCACAGGGACTAGCGGCCTACAATGAGCAGTTCTTC
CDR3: CASSIDPQGLAAYNEQFF

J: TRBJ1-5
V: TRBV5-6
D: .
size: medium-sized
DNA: TGTGCCAGCAGCTTGTTAGGGACGAGCAATCAGCCCCAGCATTTT
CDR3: CASSLLGTSNQPQHF

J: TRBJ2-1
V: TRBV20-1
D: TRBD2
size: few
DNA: TGCAGTGCAACCTTGGGACTAGCGGGATATGAGCAGTTCTTC
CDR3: CSATLGLAGYEQFF

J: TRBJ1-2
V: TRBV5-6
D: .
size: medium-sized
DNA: TGTGCCAGCAGCTTGAGTCTTGAGTATGGCTACACCTTC
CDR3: CASSLSLEYGYTF

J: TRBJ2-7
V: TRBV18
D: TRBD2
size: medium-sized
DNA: TGTGCCAGCTCACCACTAGCGGGAGTAGGATCCTACGAGCAGTACTTC
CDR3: CASSPLAGVGSYEQYF

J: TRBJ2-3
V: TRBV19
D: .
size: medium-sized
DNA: TGTGCCAGTAGTAGCTTGGGGCAGACTTACACAGATACGCAGTATTTT
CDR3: CASSSLGQTYTDTQYF

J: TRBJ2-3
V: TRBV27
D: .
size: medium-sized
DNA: TGTGCCAGCAGTTCTCCCCCCACAGATACGCAGTATTTT
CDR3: CASSSPPTDTQYF

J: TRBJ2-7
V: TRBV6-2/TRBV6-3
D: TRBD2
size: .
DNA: TGTGCCAGCAGTTACTGGACTAGCGGGAGGCTCCACGAGCAGTACTTC
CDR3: CASSYWTSGRLHEQYF

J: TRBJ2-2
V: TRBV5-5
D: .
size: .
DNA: TGCGCCAGCAGCTTGGCCACGGGGCCCGGGGAGCTGTTTTTT
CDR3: CASSLATGPGELFF

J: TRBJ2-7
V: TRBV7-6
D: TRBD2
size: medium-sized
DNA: TGTGCCAGCAGCCCCTTCGCGGGAGAAGCGGCCGAGCAGTACTTC
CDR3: CASSPFAGEAAEQYF

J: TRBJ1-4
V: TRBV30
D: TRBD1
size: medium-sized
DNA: TGTGCCTGGAGTGCGTCCTGGACAGGGGGGCGTTTTGGAACTAATGAAAAACTGTTTTTT
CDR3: CAWSASWTGGRFGTNEKLFF

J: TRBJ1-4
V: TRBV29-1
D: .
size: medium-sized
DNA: TGCAGCGTTGCCCCCCAGATAAATGAAAAACTGTTTTTT
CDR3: CSVAPQINEKLFF

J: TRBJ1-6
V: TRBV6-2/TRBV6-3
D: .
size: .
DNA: TGTGCCAGCAGTTACAGGCCAGCGTATAATTCACACCTCCACTTT
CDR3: CASSYRPAYNSHLHF

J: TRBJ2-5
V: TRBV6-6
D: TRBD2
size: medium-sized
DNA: TGTGCCAGTACTGGACTAGCGGGATGGGAGACCCAGTACTTC
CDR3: CASTGLAGWETQYF

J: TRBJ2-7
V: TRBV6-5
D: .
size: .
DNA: TGTGCCAGCAGTCAGGATGCCAGATACGAGCAGTACTTC
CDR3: CASSQDARYEQYF

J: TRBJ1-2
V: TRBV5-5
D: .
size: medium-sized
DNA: TGTGCCAGCAGCTTGACACAGTCCAATGGCTACACCTTC
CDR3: CASSLTQSNGYTF

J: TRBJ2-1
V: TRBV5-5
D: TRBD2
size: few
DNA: TGTGCCAGCAGCTCGCGACTAGCGGGACTCCTCAAGGGCAATGAGCAGTTCTTC
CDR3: CASSSRLAGLLKGNEQFF

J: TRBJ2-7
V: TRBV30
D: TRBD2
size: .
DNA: TGTGCCTGGAGTTTCGGGGGGACTAGCGGGAGCGGGGAGCAGTACTTC
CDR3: CAWSFGGTSGSGEQYF

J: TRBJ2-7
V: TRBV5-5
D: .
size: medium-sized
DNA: TGTGCCAGCAGCTTAGGCCCGGACAGCTCCTACGAGCAGTACTTC
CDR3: CASSLGPDSSYEQYF

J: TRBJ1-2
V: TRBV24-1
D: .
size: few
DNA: TGTGCCACCAGTGATTCGTCTGTGGCGTCAGTGTCAGGGATCTATGGCTACACCTTC
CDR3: CATSDSSVASVSGIYGYTF

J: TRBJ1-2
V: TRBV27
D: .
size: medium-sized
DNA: TGTGCCAGCAGTTTAATGGGCAGGCCTCTCCATGGCTACACCTTC
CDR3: CASSLMGRPLHGYTF

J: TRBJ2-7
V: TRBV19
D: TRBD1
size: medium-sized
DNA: TGTGCCAGTAGCGGACAGGGCGTCCGGAGCGACCCCGAGCAGTACTTC
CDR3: CASSGQGVRSDPEQYF

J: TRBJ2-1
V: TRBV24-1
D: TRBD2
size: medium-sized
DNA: TGTGCCACCGCGGGACTAGCGGGAGCCGGAGCCTACAATGAGCAGTTCTTC
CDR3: CATAGLAGAGAYNEQFF

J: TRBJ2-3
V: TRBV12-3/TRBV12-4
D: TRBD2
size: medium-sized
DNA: TGTGCCAGCAGCTTACTAGCGGGTACGCAGTATTTT
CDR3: CASSLLAGTQYF

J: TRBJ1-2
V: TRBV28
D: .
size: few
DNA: TGTGCCAGCAACCTAGGCCAGGGAAAGGATGGCTACACCTTC
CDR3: CASNLGQGKDGYTF

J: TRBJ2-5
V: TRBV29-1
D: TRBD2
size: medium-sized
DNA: TGCAGCGTTCAGACTAGCGGGAGAGAGACCCAGTACTTC
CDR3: CSVQTSGRETQYF

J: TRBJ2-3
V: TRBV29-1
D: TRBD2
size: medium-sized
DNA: TGCAGCGTTGAAACTAGCGGGATTAACACAGATACGCAGTATTTT
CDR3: CSVETSGINTDTQYF

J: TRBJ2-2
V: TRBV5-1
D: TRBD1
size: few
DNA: TGCGCCAGCAGCTGGGGACAGGGCACCGGGGAGCTGTTTTTT
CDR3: CASSWGQGTGELFF

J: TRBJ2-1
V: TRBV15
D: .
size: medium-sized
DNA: TGTGCCACCGCTACAGAGCGGAACTCCTACAATGAGCAGTTCTTC
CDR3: CATATERNSYNEQFF